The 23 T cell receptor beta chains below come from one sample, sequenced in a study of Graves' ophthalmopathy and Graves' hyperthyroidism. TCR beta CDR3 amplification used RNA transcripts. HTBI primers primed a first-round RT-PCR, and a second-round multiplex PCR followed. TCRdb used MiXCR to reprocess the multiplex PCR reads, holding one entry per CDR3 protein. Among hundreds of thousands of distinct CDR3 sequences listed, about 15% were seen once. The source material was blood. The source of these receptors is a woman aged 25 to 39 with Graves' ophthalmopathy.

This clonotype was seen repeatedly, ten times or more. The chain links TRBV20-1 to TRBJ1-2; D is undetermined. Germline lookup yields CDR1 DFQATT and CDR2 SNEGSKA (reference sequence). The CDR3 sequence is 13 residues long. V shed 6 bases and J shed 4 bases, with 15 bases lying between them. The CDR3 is CSATFDIGYGYTF. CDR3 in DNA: TGCAGTGCCACTTTCGACATCGGCTATGGCTACACCTTC.

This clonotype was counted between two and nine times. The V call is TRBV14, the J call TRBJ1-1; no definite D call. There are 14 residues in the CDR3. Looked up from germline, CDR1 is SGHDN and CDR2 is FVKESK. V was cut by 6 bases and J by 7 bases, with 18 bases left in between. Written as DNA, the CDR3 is TGTGCCAGCAGACTTGGATGGAAGTCCGATGAAGCTTTCTTT. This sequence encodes CASRLGWKSDEAFF.

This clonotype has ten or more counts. In DNA form, the CDR3 reads TGTGCCAGCAGCAAGGGGGGGACGAGGTACGAGCAGTACTTC. It yields the protein CASSKGGTRYEQYF. V and J are TRBV28 and TRBJ2-7, with D maybe TRBD2 (7 bases). The germline V gene has CDR1 MDHEN and CDR2 SYDVKM. Trimming cost V 6 bases and J 4 bases, with 16 bases left between them. This CDR3 spans 14 amino acids.

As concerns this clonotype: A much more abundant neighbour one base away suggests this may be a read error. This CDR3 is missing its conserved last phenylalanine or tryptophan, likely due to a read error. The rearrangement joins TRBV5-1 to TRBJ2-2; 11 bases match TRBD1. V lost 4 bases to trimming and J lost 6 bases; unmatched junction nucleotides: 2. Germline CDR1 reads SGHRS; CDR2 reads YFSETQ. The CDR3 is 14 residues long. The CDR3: CASSADRGPGELFL. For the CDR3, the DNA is TGCGCCAGCAGCGCGGACAGGGGGCCCGGGGAGCTGTTTTTG.

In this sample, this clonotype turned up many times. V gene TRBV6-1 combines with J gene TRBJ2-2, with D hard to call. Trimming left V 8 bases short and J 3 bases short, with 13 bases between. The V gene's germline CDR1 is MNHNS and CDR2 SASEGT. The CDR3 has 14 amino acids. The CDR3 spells CASHLDHYTGELFF. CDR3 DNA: TGTGCCAGCCACTTGGACCATTACACCGGGGAGCTGTTTTTT.

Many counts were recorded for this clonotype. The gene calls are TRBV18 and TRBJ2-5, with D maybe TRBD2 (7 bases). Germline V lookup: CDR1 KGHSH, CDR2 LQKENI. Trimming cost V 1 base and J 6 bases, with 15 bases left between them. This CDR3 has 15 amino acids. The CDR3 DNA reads TGTGCCAGCTCACCACTTGATTCCGGGGGGCAGACCCAGTACTTC. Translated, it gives CASSPLDSGGQTQYF.

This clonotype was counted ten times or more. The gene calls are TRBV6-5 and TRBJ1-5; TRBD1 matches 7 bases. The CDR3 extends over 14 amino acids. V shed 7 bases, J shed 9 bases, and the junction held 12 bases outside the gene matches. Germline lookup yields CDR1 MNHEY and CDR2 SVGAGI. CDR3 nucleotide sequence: TGTGCCAGCACCCTTGGACAGGCAGGACGGCCCCAGCATTTT. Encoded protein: CASTLGQAGRPQHF.

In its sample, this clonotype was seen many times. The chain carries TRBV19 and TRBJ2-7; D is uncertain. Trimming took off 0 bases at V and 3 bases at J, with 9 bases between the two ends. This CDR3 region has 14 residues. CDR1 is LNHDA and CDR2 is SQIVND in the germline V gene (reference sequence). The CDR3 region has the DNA TGTGCCAGTAGTATAGATCCGAACAGCTACGAGCAGTACTTC. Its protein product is CASSIDPNSYEQYF.

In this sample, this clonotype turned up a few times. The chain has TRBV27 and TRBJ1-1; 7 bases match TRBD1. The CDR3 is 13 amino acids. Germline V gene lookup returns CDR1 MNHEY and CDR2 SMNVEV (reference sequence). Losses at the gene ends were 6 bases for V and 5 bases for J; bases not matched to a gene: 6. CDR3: CASRQGFVTEAFF. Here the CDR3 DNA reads TGTGCCAGCAGACAGGGGTTCGTAACTGAAGCTTTCTTT.

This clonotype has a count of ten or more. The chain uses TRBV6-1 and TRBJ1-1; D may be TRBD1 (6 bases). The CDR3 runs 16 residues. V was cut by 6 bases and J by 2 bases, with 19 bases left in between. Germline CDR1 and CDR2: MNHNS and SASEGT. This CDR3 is CASSLNRDTKNTEAFF. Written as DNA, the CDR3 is TGTGCCAGCAGCCTTAACCGGGACACTAAAAACACTGAAGCTTTCTTT.

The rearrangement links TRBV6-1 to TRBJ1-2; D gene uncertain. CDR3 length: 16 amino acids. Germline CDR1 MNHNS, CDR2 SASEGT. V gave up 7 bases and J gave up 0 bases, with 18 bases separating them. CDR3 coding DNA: TGTGCCAGCATATCCTCCCAGCGATCCCCTAACTATGGCTACACCTTC. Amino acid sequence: CASISSQRSPNYGYTF.

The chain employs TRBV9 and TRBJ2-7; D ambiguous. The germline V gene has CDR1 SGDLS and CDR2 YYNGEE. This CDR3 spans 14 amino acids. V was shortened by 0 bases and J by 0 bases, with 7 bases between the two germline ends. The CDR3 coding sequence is TGTGCCAGCAGCGTAGATGGTTTCTCCTACGAGCAGTACTTC. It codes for CASSVDGFSYEQYF.

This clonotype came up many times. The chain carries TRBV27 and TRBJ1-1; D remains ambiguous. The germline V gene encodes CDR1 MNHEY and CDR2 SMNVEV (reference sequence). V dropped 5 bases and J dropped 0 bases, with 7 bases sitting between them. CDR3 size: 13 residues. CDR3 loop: CASSQTMNTEAFF. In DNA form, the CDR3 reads TGTGCCAGCAGTCAAACCATGAACACTGAAGCTTTCTTT.

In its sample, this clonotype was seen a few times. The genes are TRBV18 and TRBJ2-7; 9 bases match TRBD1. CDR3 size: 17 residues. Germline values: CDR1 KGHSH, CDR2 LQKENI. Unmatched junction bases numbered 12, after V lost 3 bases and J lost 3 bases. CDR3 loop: CASSPAVMDRGLYEQYF. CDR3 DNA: TGTGCCAGCTCACCCGCCGTCATGGACAGGGGTCTCTACGAGCAGTACTTC. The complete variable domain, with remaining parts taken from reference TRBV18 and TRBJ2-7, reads NAGVMQNPRHLVRRRGQEARLRCSPMKGHSHVYWYRQLPEEGLKFMVYLQKENIIDESGMPKERFSAEFPKEGPSILRIQQVVRGDSAAYFCASSPAVMDRGLYEQYFGPGTRLTVT.

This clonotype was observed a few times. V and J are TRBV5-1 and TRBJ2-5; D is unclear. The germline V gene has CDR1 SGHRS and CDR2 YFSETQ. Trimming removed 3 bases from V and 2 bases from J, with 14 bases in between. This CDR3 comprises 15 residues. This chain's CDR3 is CASSSPLTEQETQYF. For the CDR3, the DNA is TGCGCCAGCAGCTCCCCCCTGACGGAACAAGAGACCCAGTACTTC. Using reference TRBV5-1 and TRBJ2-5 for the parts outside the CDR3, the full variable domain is KAGVTQTPRYLIKTRGQQVTLSCSPISGHRSVSWYQQTPGQGLQFLFEYFSETQRNKGNFPGRFSGRQFSNSRSEMNVSTLELGDSALYLCASSSPLTEQETQYFGPGTRLLVL.

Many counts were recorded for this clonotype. The CDR3, as DNA: TGCGCCAGCAGCACCGGACTAGCGGGAAGGGAGTACTTC. Protein product: CASSTGLAGREYF. The chain joins TRBV5-1 to TRBJ2-7; 12 nucleotides agree with TRBD2. J lost 11 bases, V lost 4 bases, and 7 bases had no gene match. Germline loops: CDR1 SGHRS, CDR2 YFSETQ. The CDR3 totals 13 residues.

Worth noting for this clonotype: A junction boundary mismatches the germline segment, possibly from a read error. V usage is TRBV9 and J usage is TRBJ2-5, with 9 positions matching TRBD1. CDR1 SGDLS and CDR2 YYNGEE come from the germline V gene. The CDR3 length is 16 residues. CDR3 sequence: CASSRGTGSSQETKYF. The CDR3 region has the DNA TGTGCCAGCAGCCGCGGGACAGGGAGCTCCCAAGAGACCAAGTACTTC. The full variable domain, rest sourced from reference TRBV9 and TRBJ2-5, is DSGVTQTPKHLITATGQRVTLRCSPRSGDLSVYWYQQSLDQGLQFLIQYYNGEERAKGNILERFSAQQFPDLHSELNLSSLELGDSALYFCASSRGTGSSQETKYFGPGTRLLVL.

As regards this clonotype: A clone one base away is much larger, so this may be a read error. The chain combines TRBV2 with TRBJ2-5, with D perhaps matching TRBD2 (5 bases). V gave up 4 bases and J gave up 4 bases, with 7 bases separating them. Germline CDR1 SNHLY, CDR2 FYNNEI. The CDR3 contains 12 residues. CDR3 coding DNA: TGTGCCAGCAGTGTCGAGGGAGAGACCCAGTACTTC. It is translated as CASSVEGETQYF.

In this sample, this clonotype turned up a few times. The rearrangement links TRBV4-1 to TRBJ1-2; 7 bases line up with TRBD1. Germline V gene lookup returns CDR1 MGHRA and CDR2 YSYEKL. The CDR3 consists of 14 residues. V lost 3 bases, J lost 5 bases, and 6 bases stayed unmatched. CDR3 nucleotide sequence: TGCGCCAGCAGCCACGCGGGGACAGCATATGGCTACACCTTC. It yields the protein CASSHAGTAYGYTF.

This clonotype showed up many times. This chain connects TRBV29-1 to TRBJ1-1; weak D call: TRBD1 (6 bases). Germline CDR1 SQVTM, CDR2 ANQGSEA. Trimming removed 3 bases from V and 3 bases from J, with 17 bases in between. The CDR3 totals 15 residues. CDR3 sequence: CSVEGLRDTYTEAFF. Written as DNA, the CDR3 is TGCAGCGTTGAGGGGTTACGGGACACTTACACTGAAGCTTTCTTT.

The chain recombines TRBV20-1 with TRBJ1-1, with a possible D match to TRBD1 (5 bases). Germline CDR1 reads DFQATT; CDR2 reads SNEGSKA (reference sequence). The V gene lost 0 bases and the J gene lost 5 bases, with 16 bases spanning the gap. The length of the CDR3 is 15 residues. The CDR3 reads CSARDPTGWGTEAFF. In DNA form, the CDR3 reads TGCAGTGCTAGAGATCCGACGGGATGGGGGACTGAAGCTTTCTTT.

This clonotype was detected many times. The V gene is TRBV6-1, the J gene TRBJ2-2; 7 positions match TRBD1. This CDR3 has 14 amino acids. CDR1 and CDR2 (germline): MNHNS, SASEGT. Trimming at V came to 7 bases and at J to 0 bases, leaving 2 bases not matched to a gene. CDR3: CASTGQANTGELFF. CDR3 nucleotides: TGTGCCAGCACTGGACAGGCGAACACCGGGGAGCTGTTTTTT.

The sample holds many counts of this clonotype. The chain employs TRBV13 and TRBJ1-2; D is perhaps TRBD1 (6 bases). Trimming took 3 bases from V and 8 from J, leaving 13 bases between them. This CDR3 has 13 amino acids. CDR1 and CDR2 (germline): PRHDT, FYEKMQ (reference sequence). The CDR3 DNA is TGTGCCAGCAGCTTCGGGGGGCAAGAAGGCTACACCTTC. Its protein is CASSFGGQEGYTF.